This is a list of T cell receptor beta chains from one sample in a study of blood T cell repertoires in COVID-19. Using immunoSEQ multiplex PCR, the repertoire was profiled, and TCRdb retains in-frame clones only, with some absent. The sample includes about 120,000 clones, less than 85% of them seen just once. The sample was peripheral blood. The source is a woman at least 80 years old with acute or convalescent COVID-19. Both conserved end residues are part of each CDR3. D genes are given only for firm matches. Size tells how often a clone was seen (once, few, many) or the class of an expanded clone, and some rows leave it out.

DNA: TGTGCTAGCAGCTTCGGGGCGGGGGGCGGAGGAGAGACCCAGTACTTC
CDR3: CASSFGAGGGGETQYF
D: TRBD2
V: TRBV7-7
size: NA
J: TRBJ2-5

DNA: TGTGCCAGCAGCTTAGGCGGGGCCCAAGAGACCCAGTACTTC
CDR3: CASSLGGAQETQYF
D: NA
V: TRBV5-8
size: NA
J: TRBJ2-5

DNA: TGTGCCAGCAGTTATGGAGGGAGCGGCTACACCTTC
CDR3: CASSYGGSGYTF
D: NA
V: TRBV12-3/TRBV12-4
size: NA
J: TRBJ1-2

DNA: TGCGCCAGCAGCCAAACGGTGGTGAGGGGGCCTGGTCAGCCCCAGCATTTT
CDR3: CASSQTVVRGPGQPQHF
D: TRBD1
V: TRBV4-1
size: NA
J: TRBJ1-5

DNA: TGTGCCAGCAGTTACAAAGGGACAGGGGGAGAAGCTTTCTTT
CDR3: CASSYKGTGGEAFF
D: TRBD1
V: TRBV6-5
size: NA
J: TRBJ1-1

DNA: TGTGCCAGCAGCGGGGGGGGCTCACATGAGCAGTTCTTC
CDR3: CASSGGGSHEQFF
D: NA
V: TRBV7-2
size: NA
J: TRBJ2-1

DNA: TGTGCCAGCAGCCAAAGGGCCCGGGGAAGTGAAGCTTTCTTT
CDR3: CASSQRARGSEAFF
D: NA
V: TRBV3-1/TRBV3-2
size: NA
J: TRBJ1-1

DNA: TGCGCCAGCAGAGCACTTAGCACAGATACGCAGTATTTT
CDR3: CASRALSTDTQYF
D: NA
V: TRBV5-1
size: few
J: TRBJ2-3

DNA: TGCAGTGCTAATGCAGACTATGGCTACACCTTC
CDR3: CSANADYGYTF
D: NA
V: TRBV20-1
size: NA
J: TRBJ1-2

DNA: TGCGCCAGCAGCCAATCCTCCGTGAGAGCCTACGAGCAGTACTTC
CDR3: CASSQSSVRAYEQYF
D: NA
V: TRBV4-3
size: NA
J: TRBJ2-7

DNA: TGTGCCAGTAGTGCGACGGGGAGCAATCAGCCCCAGCATTTT
CDR3: CASSATGSNQPQHF
D: NA
V: TRBV19
size: once
J: TRBJ1-5

DNA: TGCGCCAGCAGCCAAGATAGGAGTGAGGGTTCGCTCCACTTT
CDR3: CASSQDRSEGSLHF
D: NA
V: TRBV4-3
size: NA
J: TRBJ1-6

DNA: TGTGCCAGCAAAGAGAGCCTGGAGACACCCCTCCACTTT
CDR3: CASKESLETPLHF
D: NA
V: TRBV21-1
size: NA
J: TRBJ1-6

DNA: TGTGCCAGCCCCTTGGACAGGGCGGACACTGAAGCTTTCTTT
CDR3: CASPLDRADTEAFF
D: TRBD1
V: TRBV3-1/TRBV3-2
size: NA
J: TRBJ1-1

DNA: TGTGCCAGCAGCTTAGAGCACAGGGGAAGCAATCAGCCCCAGCATTTT
CDR3: CASSLEHRGSNQPQHF
D: TRBD1
V: TRBV7-8
size: NA
J: TRBJ1-5

DNA: TGTGCCAGCACGATGACCGGGACAGGGGATTACGGTGGCTACACCTTC
CDR3: CASTMTGTGDYGGYTF
D: TRBD1
V: TRBV18
size: few
J: TRBJ1-2

DNA: TGTGCCAGCAGCCAAGATCGGTACAATGAGCAGTTCTTC
CDR3: CASSQDRYNEQFF
D: NA
V: TRBV3-1/TRBV3-2
size: NA
J: TRBJ2-1

DNA: TGCGCCAGCAGCCTGGCGGGCACCGGGGACTATGGCTACACCTTC
CDR3: CASSLAGTGDYGYTF
D: NA
V: TRBV5-1
size: NA
J: TRBJ1-2

DNA: TGCGCCAGCAGCCAAGACAGGGAGGATGACATTCAGTACTTC
CDR3: CASSQDREDDIQYF
D: NA
V: TRBV4-1
size: NA
J: TRBJ2-4

DNA: TGTGCCAGCAAACCCGGGGTTGGCGAGCAGTACTTC
CDR3: CASKPGVGEQYF
D: NA
V: TRBV6-5
size: NA
J: TRBJ2-7

DNA: TGTGCCAGCAGCTTGGGCGGGACAGTTGATGGCTACACCTTC
CDR3: CASSLGGTVDGYTF
D: TRBD1
V: TRBV5-4
size: NA
J: TRBJ1-2

DNA: TGCGCCAGCAGGATTCAGGGTGGGAATGAAAAACTGTTTTTT
CDR3: CASRIQGGNEKLFF
D: NA
V: TRBV5-1
size: few
J: TRBJ1-4

DNA: TGTGCCAGCTCACTCGCGGTCGGGAACACTGAAGCTTTCTTT
CDR3: CASSLAVGNTEAFF
D: NA
V: TRBV18
size: NA
J: TRBJ1-1

DNA: TGTGCCAGCAGTTACGGGGAAGGCAGGGCGTACGAGCAGTACTTC
CDR3: CASSYGEGRAYEQYF
D: NA
V: TRBV6-6
size: NA
J: TRBJ2-7

DNA: TGTGCCAGCAGCCAAGGAAGCGGGGGATTGAGGTTCTTC
CDR3: CASSQGSGGLRFF
D: TRBD2
V: TRBV3-1/TRBV3-2
size: NA
J: TRBJ2-1

DNA: TGCGCCAGCAGCGTAGGACAGGGGGTCTCTACTAATGAAAAACTGTTTTTT
CDR3: CASSVGQGVSTNEKLFF
D: TRBD1
V: TRBV5-1
size: NA
J: TRBJ1-4

DNA: TGTGCCAGTAGTATCAGGGCCGAAAGAGATCAGCCCCAGCATTTT
CDR3: CASSIRAERDQPQHF
D: NA
V: TRBV19
size: NA
J: TRBJ1-5

DNA: TGCAGCGTTGTAACTTCCGACGGGCAGCCCCAGCATTTT
CDR3: CSVVTSDGQPQHF
D: NA
V: TRBV29-1
size: NA
J: TRBJ1-5

DNA: TGCACCAGCAGCCAGGGGACTTCAGAGCAGTTCTTC
CDR3: CTSSQGTSEQFF
D: NA
V: TRBV1
size: NA
J: TRBJ2-1

DNA: TGTGCCAGCAGCCAAGTGAACTGGGGGCTCTACGAGCAGTACTTC
CDR3: CASSQVNWGLYEQYF
D: NA
V: TRBV3-1/TRBV3-2
size: few
J: TRBJ2-7

DNA: TGTGCCAGCAGCGATCCCACTAGCGGGGTTAACAATGAGCAGTTCTTC
CDR3: CASSDPTSGVNNEQFF
D: TRBD2
V: TRBV7-3
size: NA
J: TRBJ2-1

DNA: TGTGCCAGCAGCCCCCGTACCGGGACAGGGGGCACTGAAGCTTTCTTT
CDR3: CASSPRTGTGGTEAFF
D: TRBD1
V: TRBV3-1/TRBV3-2
size: once
J: TRBJ1-1

DNA: TGTGCCAGCAGAGCGGGACTAGCGGCTTACAATGAGCAGTTCTTC
CDR3: CASRAGLAAYNEQFF
D: TRBD2
V: TRBV7-2
size: NA
J: TRBJ2-1

DNA: TGTGCCAGCTCCGTACGCCCGGGAGACGGGACAGATACGCAGTATTTT
CDR3: CASSVRPGDGTDTQYF
D: NA
V: TRBV9
size: few
J: TRBJ2-3

DNA: TGTGCCAGCAGTTGGGATAGAGGGGGCACTGAAGCTTTCTTT
CDR3: CASSWDRGGTEAFF
D: NA
V: TRBV27
size: NA
J: TRBJ1-1

DNA: TGTGCCAGCTCAAATCCCAACACTGAAGCTTTCTTT
CDR3: CASSNPNTEAFF
D: NA
V: TRBV27
size: NA
J: TRBJ1-1

DNA: TGTGCCAGCAGTTTACCGTCAAACACCATATATTTT
CDR3: CASSLPSNTIYF
D: NA
V: TRBV12-3/TRBV12-4
size: NA
J: TRBJ1-3

DNA: TGTGCCAGCCGAACCAGGGTCGGAGGGGGCTACACCTTC
CDR3: CASRTRVGGGYTF
D: NA
V: TRBV6-5
size: NA
J: TRBJ1-2

DNA: TGTGCCAGCAGCCTATCAAAGAGCTCTGGAAACACCATATATTTT
CDR3: CASSLSKSSGNTIYF
D: NA
V: TRBV3-1/TRBV3-2
size: NA
J: TRBJ1-3

DNA: TGTGCCAGCAGCTTTGGGTGGAGTGGCTTTGGAAGTGAGAATGGCTACACCTTC
CDR3: CASSFGWSGFGSENGYTF
D: NA
V: TRBV7-9
size: NA
J: TRBJ1-2

DNA: TGTGCCAGTGGTCGGGCAGATACGCAGTATTTT
CDR3: CASGRADTQYF
D: NA
V: TRBV19
size: NA
J: TRBJ2-3

DNA: TGTGCCAGCAGTCACGGGGACACCGGGGAGCTGTTTTTT
CDR3: CASSHGDTGELFF
D: NA
V: TRBV6-2/TRBV6-3
size: NA
J: TRBJ2-2